This T cell receptor (beta chain) comes out of a study of spatial heterogeneity in lung cancer. The V gene end was trimmed by 7 bases and the J gene end by 4 bases; junction bases not matched to a gene: 9. The CDR3 sequence is 15 residues long. Germline CDR1 reads MNHEY; CDR2 reads SMNVEV (reference sequence). Time point in this sample: sample taken at primary tumor resection. In each case, whole RNA from tumor, nontumor lung or frozen PBMC was sequenced unsorted. Just over 70 TRACERx patients with early, untreated non-small cell lung cancer donated samples. This clonotype was observed many times. Every cDNA TCR molecule received its own unique molecular identifier. TCRdb re-derived calls from the 5' RACE reads in MiXCR, one entry per CDR3 protein. There are 12,000 to 15,000 distinct CDR3 sequences in the sample; 11% occur only once, and over 30% lies in the top ten.

The receptor comes from a female donor with early-stage non-small cell lung cancer. The sequencing here drew on PBMCs, taken at surgery. This sequence joins TRBV27 and TRBJ2-1, with 8 bases identical to TRBD2. CDR3 sequence (DNA): TGTGCCAGCACGAGGAGCGGGGGATATTACAATGAGCAGTTCTTC. Amino acid sequence: CASTRSGGYYNEQFF.